This T cell receptor beta chain was captured by sequencing in a study of tumor-infiltrating lymphocytes in primary liver carcinoma (dated by TCRdb to the late 2010s). As for the study more broadly: Hepatocellular carcinoma (four) or combined HCC and intrahepatic cholangiocarcinoma (one) was present in the five patients, who were three men and two women aged 30 to 69 years. Roughly 3.5 to 7.13 million productive TCRbeta reads were obtained per sample, and no significant difference in read depth was found between tissue types. The 25 or so tumor region samples were profiled with Agilent mRNA microarrays so that TCRbeta repertoire diversity could be related to the local molecular phenotype. Technical replicate repertoires showed high reproducibility, with mean shared-clone rates roughly 0.87 and correlation coefficients above 0.98. For each liver tumor, the study sampled five regions along with adjacent normal tissue and blood, and applied TCRbeta repertoire sequencing, expression microarrays and whole-exome sequencing. The five patients had tumors of stage T1-T3 N0M0, with maximum diameters ranging from roughly 4 to 11 cm. A total of some 35 specimens from 5 patients underwent TCRbeta repertoire sequencing, comprising 25 or so tumor regions, 5 adjacent noncancerous liver tissues and 5 peripheral blood samples.

This clonotype has ten or more counts. Its antigen is currently not known. No base quality information exists; no much larger clone differs at one position. From the germline V gene, CDR1 is MNHEY and CDR2 is SVGAGI. V loses 4 bases of germline sequence and J loses 4 bases, and the interval between the two ends is 10 bases. CDR3 length: 13 amino acids, cysteine to phenylalanine. Only the CDR3 part of the read is kept: 39 bases, read in frame from the first base. What the authors observed across the whole study: Compared with blood, tumors had a significantly larger share of the repertoire taken up by the top 250 clones (p = 0.039). Because only the TCR beta chain was sequenced and unpaired alpha chains were not captured, true repertoire diversity is likely underestimated. Only about 8-24% of top clones were present in all five regions of a tumor, suggesting spatial heterogeneity of tumor-infiltrating T cells. Only five patients were included in the study, and the authors note that the findings should be validated in a larger study. Consistent with antigen-driven expansion, pairs of tumor regions showed higher repertoire overlap (mean roughly 36%) than either tumor-adjacent pairs (approximately 17%) or tumor-blood pairs (approximately 14%). Comparison of CD4+ and CD8+ T cell repertoires was precluded by the use of bulk unsorted samples.

A constant-region primer and ProtoScript II reverse transcriptase were used to reverse-transcribe TCRbeta-specific cDNA from 500 ng total RNA. The TCRbeta libraries were prepared through three rounds of nested multiplex PCR following a slightly modified ARM-PCR procedure. The first two PCR rounds used multiplex TRBV1-TRBV30 forward primers with a Cbeta reverse primer, each for 10 cycles. Sample barcodes and Illumina adapters were attached in a final 25-cycle PCR using Deep VentR polymerase. Before sequencing, amplicons between 200 and 500 bp were purified from gel using a QIAquick gel extraction kit. An Illumina HiSeq 2500 was used to sequence the TCRbeta amplicons, generating 250-bp paired-end reads. Regarding the original processing steps: Reads were quality-trimmed with Trimmomatic v0.33, and paired reads were merged with FLASH v1.2.11 to recover full CDR3 sequences. V, D and J germline segments were assigned to the rearranged TCRbeta sequences by MiGEC v1.2.1b. Clonotype statistics and Shannon-Wiener diversity indices were calculated with VDJtools v1.0.0. Except for diversity analysis, only the 250 most abundant clonotypes of each sample were used in subsequent analyses to reduce sampling bias. In-frame beta chains were kept once TCRdb had trimmed the public reads at Q25 with fastp and called clones with MiXCR. When rows share a CDR3 protein, they turn into one entry using the most common DNA and genes. TCRdb's processing, not the study's, gives the V and J calls here. The sample profile shows around 100,000 distinct CDR3 sequences; around 66% of them were found once. More than 10% of the sample comes from the top ten.

Without any cell sorting, total RNA and DNA were extracted together from around 20-30 mg of bulk tissue using the AllPrep DNA/RNA mini kit. Surgical resection was performed in China between 2015 and 2016 on about 5 patients with histopathologically diagnosed primary liver carcinoma. Patients had chronic HBV infection and were treatment-naive at sampling. Each tumor was sampled at five spatially separated regions: the superior, inferior, left-lateral and right-lateral poles and the tumor centre. More than 90% viable tumor cells were found by histology in every tumor sample. Fresh tumor and adjacent tissue pieces were bisected; one half was stored in RNAlater at -80°C, the other sent for histology.

The receptor was isolated from a woman in her sixties or seventies with primary liver carcinoma and hepatitis B virus infection. Sequencing was performed on liver tumor tissue from sampling region 2. The sample's cell subset or site, from its label and the paper: tumor region T2, inferior pole. The chain is made from TRBV6-5 and TRBJ1-1; the D gene cannot be resolved reliably. The CDR3 in this case is CASSLNPFTEAFF. The sequenced DNA: TGTGCCAGCAGTTTGAACCCGTTCACTGAAGCTTTCTTT.